This T cell receptor (beta chain) appears in the sequencing data of a study of control samples from healthy donors and cancer patients. Trimming removed 2 bases at V and 8 bases at J, with 12 bases between. The CDR3 loop spans 13 amino acids. Germline V gene data show CDR1 as MNHEY and CDR2 as SVGAGI. Profiling relied on immunoSEQ multiplex PCR, and the TCRdb table lists in-frame clones only, not all of them. The sample lists under 200,000 clones, approximately 94% seen once, with around 9.3% in the top ten. Only a few counts were recorded for this clone. Sample: blood. The origin of this receptor is a woman in her thirties or forties in good health. J is TRBJ1-2 and V is TRBV6-5; D remains unclear. The CDR3 DNA is TGTGCCAGCAGTTACATGCCCCGAGGGGGCTACACCTTC. The encoded protein is CASSYMPRGGYTF.